This T cell receptor beta chain emerged from a study of blood T cell repertoires in COVID-19 (dated by TCRdb to 2020 to 2021). Turning to the overall study: Samples from collaborators originated in the United States, Italy and Spain and spanned both the acute and convalescent phases of COVID-19. The material from the prospective study consisted of cDNA or gDNA derived from T cells, B-cell-depleted T cells, or PBMCs. Subjects who had been exposed to COVID-19, were actively infected with it, or had recovered from it provided the deeply sampled blood TCRbeta repertoires that made up the dataset. The repertoires were released in a freely available public database meant as a resource for research on the immune response to SARS-CoV-2. The samples were drawn from two sources: the first 160 participants of the ongoing ImmuneRACE study, and 1,254 subjects contributed by 6 global collaborators. Sample metadata almost always included a de-identified subject ID, COVID-19 status, age in years and sex. Where HLA class I and class II types were available, the types were taken from metadata supplied by the sample provider, not from assay-based typing.

Turning to this clone: What antigen it recognizes has not been identified. Base qualities were left out, and no much larger clone turns up one base away.

Participants in the prospective study were enrolled through a virtual design, were aged roughly 18 to 100 years, and lived in 24 United States geographic areas. In the prospective study, participants were assigned to cohorts based on the clinical history participants reported in a screening survey and a study questionnaire. In the prospective study, mobile phlebotomists collected whole blood, serum and a nasopharyngeal or oropharyngeal swab from each participant. Participants in the prospective study had the option to provide additional blood draws and questionnaires over a roughly 2-month period. Prospective study blood samples were shipped either frozen or at room temperature before DNA extraction. TCRbeta CDR3 regions were amplified from genomic DNA using the immunoSEQ Assay, a bias-controlled multiplex PCR. Processing in the source paper ran as follows. Nucleated cell counts per sample were estimated from amplification of reference gene primers within the assay. To quantify the absolute abundance of each unique TCRbeta CDR3 rearrangement, sequence reads were collapsed and filtered. For each sample, productive Simpson clonality was calculated as the square root of Simpson's diversity index over productive rearrangements. TCRdb obtained this table from immuneACCESS and retained in-frame rearrangements with V and J assigned. These tables miss some clones; where compared with another copy, unresolved V genes account for less than half of the shortfall, and the remainder is unexplained. The D gene and trimming were derived from the DNA, and the V and J assignments and clone size from that table. Across this sample there are 250,000 or so clones, with 88% seen only once. The top ten constitute approximately 2.3% of the sample.

What the authors observed across the whole study: The quantity of clinical and demographic metadata differed by source and by participant and was supplied without curation.

Looking up the germline V gene (reference sequence) yields CDR1 LGHDT and CDR2 YNNKEL. The junction carries 16 bases between V and J, which are trimmed by 4 bases and 6 bases respectively. Inclusive of the bounding cysteine and phenylalanine, the CDR3 is 15 residues long. The sequence is cut down to CDR3 DNA, 45 bases in frame from base 1. Material for sequencing was PBMCs or T cells enriched from blood (not recorded which). The sequence derives from a woman in her thirties or forties with acute COVID-19. The rearranged chain carries TRBV3-1 (or the pseudogene TRBV3-2) and TRBJ2-1, and perhaps TRBD2 as D gene, on 6 matching bases. The nucleotide sequence reads TGTGCCAGCAGCCTGCCAGCGCGGGGATTCAATGAGCAGTTCTTC. This encodes CASSLPARGFNEQFF.